This is a list of T cell receptor beta chains from one sample in a study of cytomegalovirus exposure and HLA in healthy donors. This table comes from immunoSEQ multiplex PCR, and its TCRdb copy is limited to in-frame clones, with some not included. The sample records around 180,000 clones, approximately 81% being singletons. What was sequenced was PBMCs. The receptors were sampled from a woman aged 18-29 years in good health and CMV-seropositive. Each CDR3 is given with its conserved first and last residue. Fields, in order: D gene, J gene, clone size, V gene, CDR3 protein, CDR3 DNA. The D gene is left open where the match is weak. Size values are once, few and many counts, or a class for expanded clones, and some rows have none.

d_call: NA; j_call: TRBJ1-6; clone_size: NA; v_call: TRBV10-1; cdr3_aa: CASSESLTGHHSYNSPLHF; cdr3_nt: TGCGCCAGCAGTGAGTCCTTAACGGGACACCACTCCTATAATTCACCCCTCCACTTT
d_call: TRBD1; j_call: TRBJ1-2; clone_size: NA; v_call: TRBV28; cdr3_aa: CASSLGQWSGYGYTF; cdr3_nt: TGTGCCAGCAGTTTGGGACAGTGGTCGGGCTATGGCTACACCTTC
d_call: NA; j_call: TRBJ1-2; clone_size: NA; v_call: TRBV19; cdr3_aa: CASSIGPGAYGYTF; cdr3_nt: TGTGCCAGTAGTATAGGGCCAGGGGCCTATGGCTACACCTTC
d_call: TRBD1; j_call: TRBJ1-5; clone_size: NA; v_call: TRBV2; cdr3_aa: CASMARQGVGGQPQHF; cdr3_nt: TGTGCCAGCATGGCACGACAGGGTGTTGGAGGTCAGCCCCAGCATTTT
d_call: TRBD1; j_call: TRBJ2-3; clone_size: NA; v_call: TRBV19; cdr3_aa: CASSRQGTDTQYF; cdr3_nt: TGTGCCAGTAGTAGACAGGGGACAGATACGCAGTATTTT
d_call: NA; j_call: TRBJ2-3; clone_size: NA; v_call: TRBV9; cdr3_aa: CASSTNTDTQYF; cdr3_nt: TGTGCCAGCAGCACTAACACAGATACGCAGTATTTT
d_call: NA; j_call: TRBJ2-7; clone_size: few; v_call: TRBV6-6; cdr3_aa: CASTRTADIYEQYF; cdr3_nt: TGTGCCAGCACCAGGACAGCGGACATTTACGAGCAGTACTTC
d_call: TRBD1; j_call: TRBJ1-1; clone_size: NA; v_call: TRBV30; cdr3_aa: CAWRNPLSQGRGTEAFF; cdr3_nt: TGTGCCTGGAGGAATCCCCTCTCACAGGGGCGAGGGACTGAAGCTTTCTTT
d_call: NA; j_call: TRBJ2-2; clone_size: NA; v_call: TRBV27; cdr3_aa: CASSPSAPNTGELFF; cdr3_nt: TGTGCCAGCAGTCCGAGCGCCCCGAACACCGGGGAGCTGTTTTTT
d_call: NA; j_call: TRBJ1-4; clone_size: NA; v_call: TRBV18; cdr3_aa: CASSPRATGGTGAKLFF; cdr3_nt: TGTGCCAGCTCACCACGGGCAACTGGCGGTACAGGTGCAAAACTGTTTTTT
d_call: NA; j_call: TRBJ2-2; clone_size: NA; v_call: TRBV29-1; cdr3_aa: CSVEEVDREVGGELFF; cdr3_nt: TGCAGCGTTGAAGAGGTAGACAGGGAGGTTGGCGGGGAGCTGTTTTTT
d_call: TRBD1; j_call: TRBJ2-5; clone_size: NA; v_call: TRBV5-4; cdr3_aa: CASSLQGAYQETQYF; cdr3_nt: TGTGCCAGCAGCTTACAGGGGGCATATCAAGAGACCCAGTACTTC
d_call: TRBD1; j_call: TRBJ1-6; clone_size: NA; v_call: TRBV7-2; cdr3_aa: CASRKSGQGQSPLHF; cdr3_nt: TGTGCCAGCAGAAAATCAGGACAGGGGCAGTCACCCCTCCACTTT
d_call: NA; j_call: TRBJ2-1; clone_size: NA; v_call: TRBV19; cdr3_aa: CASSIAPAMIAAFSYNEQFF; cdr3_nt: TGTGCCAGTAGTATAGCCCCCGCAATGATAGCGGCGTTCTCCTACAATGAGCAGTTCTTC
d_call: NA; j_call: TRBJ2-3; clone_size: NA; v_call: TRBV5-1; cdr3_aa: CASSLEWGGTDTQYF; cdr3_nt: TGCGCCAGCAGCTTGGAGTGGGGGGGCACAGATACGCAGTATTTT
d_call: TRBD2; j_call: TRBJ2-5; clone_size: NA; v_call: TRBV6-5; cdr3_aa: CASRSLAGIREAQYF; cdr3_nt: TGTGCCAGCAGGTCACTAGCGGGGATAAGAGAGGCCCAGTACTTC
d_call: NA; j_call: TRBJ1-2; clone_size: NA; v_call: TRBV18; cdr3_aa: CASSPGSSPNYGYTF; cdr3_nt: TGTGCCAGCTCACCAGGCTCCTCTCCCAACTATGGCTACACCTTC
d_call: TRBD1; j_call: TRBJ1-6; clone_size: few; v_call: TRBV28; cdr3_aa: CASSLDRGNSPLHF; cdr3_nt: TGTGCCAGCAGTTTAGACAGGGGAAATTCACCCCTCCACTTT
d_call: TRBD1; j_call: TRBJ1-5; clone_size: NA; v_call: TRBV4-3; cdr3_aa: CASSQDHLGTADSNQPQHF; cdr3_nt: TGCGCCAGCAGCCAAGATCACCTAGGGACAGCAGATAGCAATCAGCCCCAGCATTTT
d_call: NA; j_call: TRBJ1-4; clone_size: once; v_call: TRBV7-9; cdr3_aa: CASSFAGRGKNEKLFF; cdr3_nt: TGTGCCAGCAGCTTTGCCGGCAGAGGAAAAAATGAAAAACTGTTTTTT
d_call: NA; j_call: TRBJ2-3; clone_size: NA; v_call: TRBV6-5; cdr3_aa: CASRASVSTDTQYF; cdr3_nt: TGTGCCAGCAGAGCTAGCGTAAGCACAGATACGCAGTATTTT
d_call: NA; j_call: TRBJ2-5; clone_size: few; v_call: TRBV10-3; cdr3_aa: CAISESDRQETQYF; cdr3_nt: TGTGCCATCAGTGAGTCCGACAGACAAGAGACCCAGTACTTC
d_call: NA; j_call: TRBJ1-3; clone_size: few; v_call: TRBV11-3; cdr3_aa: CASSSVRGHSGNTIYF; cdr3_nt: TGTGCCAGCAGTTCAGTCCGGGGACACTCTGGAAACACCATATATTTT
d_call: TRBD1; j_call: TRBJ2-2; clone_size: NA; v_call: TRBV18; cdr3_aa: CASSPGQGLNTGELFF; cdr3_nt: TGTGCCAGCTCACCGGGACAGGGGCTGAACACCGGGGAGCTGTTTTTT
d_call: TRBD1; j_call: TRBJ1-4; clone_size: NA; v_call: TRBV4-1; cdr3_aa: CASSEVNRGREKLFF; cdr3_nt: TGCGCCAGCAGCGAGGTAAACAGGGGACGAGAAAAACTGTTTTTT
d_call: TRBD2; j_call: TRBJ2-5; clone_size: NA; v_call: TRBV5-4; cdr3_aa: CASSRAGGLETQYF; cdr3_nt: TGTGCCAGCAGCCGGGCGGGGGGCCTGGAGACCCAGTACTTC
d_call: TRBD1; j_call: TRBJ1-1; clone_size: NA; v_call: TRBV18; cdr3_aa: CASSLDRGWMNTEAFF; cdr3_nt: TGTGCCAGCTCACTCGACAGGGGGTGGATGAACACTGAAGCTTTCTTT
d_call: NA; j_call: TRBJ1-5; clone_size: few; v_call: TRBV28; cdr3_aa: CASSFGQPIEQAQHF; cdr3_nt: TGTGCCAGCAGTTTCGGCCAGCCGATAGAGCAGGCCCAGCATTTT
d_call: NA; j_call: TRBJ1-4; clone_size: NA; v_call: TRBV29-1; cdr3_aa: CSTGGGEKLFF; cdr3_nt: TGCAGCACTGGAGGAGGTGAAAAACTGTTTTTT
d_call: TRBD1; j_call: TRBJ1-6; clone_size: NA; v_call: TRBV30; cdr3_aa: CAWSQGQNNSPLHF; cdr3_nt: TGTGCCTGGAGCCAGGGACAGAATAATTCACCCCTCCACTTT
d_call: NA; j_call: TRBJ1-1; clone_size: NA; v_call: TRBV5-6; cdr3_aa: CASSLGGENTEAFF; cdr3_nt: TGTGCCAGCAGCTTGGGGGGGGAGAACACTGAAGCTTTCTTT
d_call: TRBD2; j_call: TRBJ2-5; clone_size: NA; v_call: TRBV5-6; cdr3_aa: CASSLVFSGGHQETQYF; cdr3_nt: TGTGCCAGCAGCTTGGTGTTTAGCGGGGGTCACCAAGAGACCCAGTACTTC
d_call: NA; j_call: TRBJ1-2; clone_size: NA; v_call: TRBV5-5; cdr3_aa: CASSVTGRPNYGYTF; cdr3_nt: TGTGCCAGCAGCGTCACAGGGAGACCTAACTATGGCTACACCTTC
d_call: TRBD1; j_call: TRBJ2-2; clone_size: few; v_call: TRBV6-5; cdr3_aa: CASSYDRGYTGELFF; cdr3_nt: TGTGCCAGCAGTTACGACAGGGGGTACACCGGGGAGCTGTTTTTT
d_call: TRBD1; j_call: TRBJ2-2; clone_size: NA; v_call: TRBV7-6; cdr3_aa: CASSLEGAGYTGELFF; cdr3_nt: TGTGCCAGCAGCTTAGAGGGGGCGGGTTACACCGGGGAGCTGTTTTTT
d_call: NA; j_call: TRBJ1-2; clone_size: NA; v_call: TRBV29-1; cdr3_aa: CSAGQLNGYTF; cdr3_nt: TGCAGCGCAGGACAGCTAAATGGCTACACCTTC